Presented here are 8 T cell receptor beta chains from one specimen sequenced in a study of regulatory T cells in long-lasting Graves disease. Arm-PCR of CDR3 regions and iRepertoire HTBI primers were used to build TCR beta libraries. TCRdb used MiXCR to reprocess the multiplex PCR reads, holding one entry per CDR3 protein. Among about 460,000 distinct CDR3 sequences, about 22% were seen once, and the ten largest hold 10% to 15%. Time point specified: persistent/refractory GD, antithyroid drugs over 5 years with positive TRAb. Making the TCR library involved RNA that had been extracted from PBMCs. The material sequenced was peripheral blood mononuclear cells (PBMCs), taken when the disease was refractory, from a patient treated with antithyroid drugs. These receptors all come from a female donor with Graves disease.

This clonotype was observed many times. The chain uses TRBV28 and TRBJ2-7; 8 bases fit TRBD2. Germline V CDR1 and CDR2: MDHEN, SYDVKM. Trimming took 4 bases from V and 7 from J; bases not matched to a gene: 12. This CDR3 region has 15 residues. In DNA, the CDR3 is TGTGCCAGCAGTTACCCCATAGCGGGACCTCGGGAGCAGTACTTC. It yields the protein CASSYPIAGPREQYF.

The rearrangement uses TRBV6-9 and TRBJ2-5, with 7 bases that match TRBD1. CDR3 length: 18 amino acids. V gave up 3 bases and J gave up 1 base; unmatched junction bases: 14. Germline V gene sequence: CDR1 MNHGY, CDR2 SVAAGI. The CDR3 is CASSYGQVGTRGQETQYF. The CDR3 coding sequence is TGTGCCAGCAGTTACGGACAGGTTGGAACGAGGGGCCAAGAGACCCAGTACTTC.

This clonotype was counted once. A read error may explain this, as a much larger clone is one base away. The chain combines TRBV7-2 with TRBJ2-5; 10 bases are a match to TRBD2. Per the germline V gene, CDR1 is SGHTA and CDR2 is FQGNSA. J lost 9 bases, V lost 8 bases, and 15 bases had no gene match. The CDR3 is 15 residues long. The CDR3 sequence is CASAIFQAGGEAQYF. DNA of the CDR3: TGTGCCAGCGCGATTTTTCAAGCGGGGGGGGAGGCCCAGTACTTC.

J is TRBJ1-3 and V is TRBV3-1; D might be TRBD1 (5 bases). Germline CDR1 is LGHDT and CDR2 is YNNKEL (reference sequence). This CDR3 is built from 16 residues. V was cut by 2 bases and J by 2 bases, with 13 bases left in between. This CDR3 is CASSQHPRGTGNTIYF. The DNA of the CDR3 is TGTGCCAGCAGCCAACATCCCCGGGGGACTGGAAACACCATATATTTT.

This clonotype was recorded at least ten times. The V gene is TRBV24-1, the J gene TRBJ2-2, with D possibly matching TRBD2 (5 bases). Trimming stripped 4 bases from V and 1 base from J, with 9 bases between. The germline gives CDR1 KGHDR, CDR2 SFDVKD. This CDR3 region has 15 residues. The CDR3 protein is CATSDPGLNTGELFF. The CDR3 coding sequence is TGTGCCACCAGTGACCCGGGATTGAACACCGGGGAGCTGTTTTTT.

Many counts were recorded for this clonotype. The J gene is TRBJ1-1, the V gene TRBV7-2; D gene uncertain. CDR3 size: 14 residues. V dropped 0 bases and J dropped 0 bases, with 5 bases sitting between them. Germline V gene data show CDR1 as SGHTA and CDR2 as FQGNSA. The CDR3 region is CASSLAAMNTEAFF. CDR3 coding DNA: TGTGCCAGCAGCTTAGCGGCCATGAACACTGAAGCTTTCTTT.

This clonotype has ten or more counts. J is TRBJ1-1 and V is TRBV28; no firm D call. CDR1 is MDHEN, CDR2 SYDVKM, per germline. The ends were cut back, 4 bases at V and 0 bases at J, with 9 bases in the middle. This CDR3 region has 14 residues. CDR3: CASSSRNLNTEAFF. DNA of the CDR3: TGTGCCAGCAGTTCCCGAAACTTGAACACTGAAGCTTTCTTT.

This chain uses TRBV20-1 with TRBJ2-7, with D perhaps TRBD2 (6 bases). Trimming cost V 7 bases and J 2 bases, with 18 bases left between them. CDR1 is DFQATT, CDR2 SNEGSKA, per germline (reference sequence). The CDR3 contains 14 residues. The CDR3 loop is CSGEEGLATYEQYF. In nucleotides, the CDR3 is TGCAGTGGAGAAGAGGGGCTAGCGACCTACGAGCAGTACTTC.